A selection of T cell receptor beta chains follows, all from one sample in a study of cytomegalovirus exposure and HLA in healthy donors. Here immunoSEQ multiplex PCR was the method, and the copy in TCRdb shows in-frame clones only, minus some. Of approximately 70,000 clones in the sample, around three quarters were seen once. The specimen sequenced was PBMCs. These receptors all stem from a woman aged 45-65 years in good health and CMV-seropositive. Each CDR3 is given with its conserved first and last residue. A D gene is named only where the DNA matches it firmly. Size is omitted from some rows. Given values are once, few, many or a class for expanded clones.

D	V	size	J	CDR3	DNA
NA	TRBV10-2	NA	TRBJ1-5	CASSPRAQPQHF	TGCGCCAGCAGCCCGAGGGCTCAGCCCCAGCATTTT
TRBD1	TRBV19	NA	TRBJ1-1	CASSRQGRGTEAFF	TGTGCCAGTAGTAGACAGGGTAGAGGCACTGAAGCTTTCTTT
NA	TRBV7-8	NA	TRBJ2-2	CASSLGTPNTGELFF	TGTGCCAGCAGCTTGGGGACACCGAACACCGGGGAGCTGTTTTTT
NA	TRBV5-6	NA	TRBJ2-5	CASSPAGLETQYF	TGTGCCAGCAGCCCAGCAGGGTTGGAGACCCAGTACTTC
TRBD2	TRBV2	few	TRBJ2-1	CASSETSGAYNEQFF	TGTGCCAGCAGCGAGACTAGCGGGGCGTACAATGAGCAGTTCTTC
TRBD2	TRBV7-2	NA	TRBJ2-3	CASSLRLAGRDTQYF	TGTGCCAGCAGCTTAAGACTAGCGGGAAGGGATACGCAGTATTTT
NA	TRBV29-1	NA	TRBJ1-1	CSVEDWGLTGHTEAFF	TGCAGCGTTGAAGATTGGGGGCTAACAGGACACACTGAAGCTTTCTTT
TRBD1	TRBV5-1	NA	TRBJ2-7	CASSLAVSGGVKNEQYF	TGCGCCAGCAGCTTGGCCGTGTCAGGGGGAGTAAAAAACGAGCAGTACTTC
NA	TRBV25-1	few	TRBJ2-7	CASSESIRQNTYEQYF	TGTGCCAGCAGTGAATCGATTCGACAGAATACCTACGAGCAGTACTTC
NA	TRBV5-5	NA	TRBJ2-3	CASSLGLSLIFTQYF	TGTGCCAGCAGCTTGGGACTTTCCTTGATCTTTACGCAGTATTTT
NA	TRBV15	NA	TRBJ2-1	CATSSVGSLANEQFF	TGTGCCACCAGCTCAGTGGGGAGTTTGGCCAATGAGCAGTTCTTC
TRBD2	TRBV5-6	NA	TRBJ2-1	CASSSGLASYNEQFF	TGTGCCAGCAGCTCGGGACTAGCCTCCTACAATGAGCAGTTCTTC
TRBD2	TRBV7-8	NA	TRBJ2-2	CASSYVAGVGTGELFF	TGTGCCAGCAGCTACGTAGCGGGAGTCGGAACCGGGGAGCTGTTTTTT
NA	TRBV21-1	NA	TRBJ1-3	CASTATASGNTIYF	TGTGCCAGCACCGCAACAGCCTCTGGAAACACCATATATTTT
NA	TRBV7-2	NA	TRBJ2-5	CASSLVGVAGGETQYF	TGTGCCAGCAGCTTAGTGGGCGTCGCAGGGGGGGAGACCCAGTACTTC
TRBD1	TRBV11-3	NA	TRBJ2-7	CASSVAGTGGSHEQYF	TGTGCCAGCAGCGTGGCCGGGACAGGGGGTTCCCACGAGCAGTACTTC
TRBD2	TRBV7-3	NA	TRBJ2-3	CASREAGPTDTQYF	TGTGCCAGCAGGGAAGCGGGACCCACAGATACGCAGTATTTT
NA	TRBV5-5	NA	TRBJ2-1	CASSPAGGTYNEQFF	TGTGCCAGCAGCCCAGCGGGCGGCACCTACAATGAGCAGTTCTTC
NA	TRBV27	few	TRBJ1-5	CASSLRAGDINQPQHF	TGTGCCAGCAGTTTGAGAGCAGGGGATATCAATCAGCCCCAGCATTTT
TRBD2	TRBV6-4	NA	TRBJ2-1	CASSADTGTSGESSYNEQFF	TGTGCCAGCAGCGCAGACACCGGGACTAGCGGGGAGAGCTCCTACAATGAGCAGTTCTTC
NA	TRBV7-6	few	TRBJ2-1	CASSFFGGNNEQFF	TGTGCCAGCAGCTTTTTTGGCGGGAACAATGAGCAGTTCTTC
NA	TRBV7-9	few	TRBJ1-2	CASSPSTVGYTF	TGTGCCAGCAGTCCCTCGACAGTAGGCTACACCTTC
NA	TRBV10-1	NA	TRBJ2-7	CASSVSGLSYEQYF	TGCGCCAGCAGTGTTAGCGGACTATCCTACGAGCAGTACTTC
NA	TRBV27	once	TRBJ2-3	CASSLSSTDTQYF	TGTGCCAGCAGTCTCTCTAGCACAGATACGCAGTATTTT
NA	TRBV10-1	NA	TRBJ2-7	CASSPGGQQYF	TGCGCCAGCAGCCCCGGGGGGCAGCAGTACTTC
TRBD1	TRBV10-2	NA	TRBJ2-5	CASSLDRAATQYF	TGCGCCAGCAGCCTGGACAGGGCGGCGACCCAGTACTTC
NA	TRBV18	NA	TRBJ1-5	CASSPPGQYSNQPQHF	TGTGCCAGCTCACCACCCGGACAGTATAGCAATCAGCCCCAGCATTTT
NA	TRBV10-3	NA	TRBJ1-2	CAISEGLTNYGYTF	TGTGCCATCAGCGAGGGACTAACTAACTATGGCTACACCTTC
NA	TRBV30	NA	TRBJ2-1	CAWSFNNEQFF	TGTGCCTGGAGTTTTAACAATGAGCAGTTCTTC
TRBD2	TRBV29-1	once	TRBJ2-7	CSVGRLADEQYF	TGCAGCGTTGGTCGACTAGCGGACGAGCAGTACTTC
TRBD1	TRBV6-5	NA	TRBJ1-1	CASSRDRDVTEAFF	TGTGCCAGCAGTCGTGACAGGGATGTCACTGAAGCTTTCTTT
TRBD2	TRBV7-7	NA	TRBJ2-5	CASSLETSGRAMETQYF	TGTGCCAGCAGCCTAGAAACTAGCGGGAGGGCCATGGAGACCCAGTACTTC
NA	TRBV28	NA	TRBJ1-1	CASRPDREQNTEAFF	TGTGCCAGCAGGCCTGACAGAGAGCAGAACACTGAAGCTTTCTTT
NA	TRBV5-1	NA	TRBJ2-2	CASSLATGGGELFF	TGCGCCAGCAGCTTGGCTACTGGAGGGGGGGAGCTGTTTTTT
TRBD1	TRBV7-2	once	TRBJ2-7	CASSFTGGSHEQYF	TGTGCCAGCAGCTTCACAGGGGGGTCCCACGAGCAGTACTTC
TRBD1	TRBV7-3	NA	TRBJ2-4	CASSLPGTGVKNIQYF	TGTGCCAGCAGCTTGCCCGGGACAGGGGTCAAAAACATTCAGTACTTC
TRBD2	TRBV28	NA	TRBJ2-7	CASRSGGAYEQYF	TGTGCCAGCAGGAGCGGGGGGGCCTACGAGCAGTACTTC
NA	TRBV6-4	NA	TRBJ2-2	CASSESTGNTGELFF	TGTGCCAGCAGTGAATCTACAGGGAACACCGGGGAGCTGTTTTTT
NA	TRBV7-3	NA	TRBJ2-2	CASSLSGANTGELFF	TGTGCCAGCAGTCTTAGCGGCGCGAACACCGGGGAGCTGTTTTTT
NA	TRBV28	NA	TRBJ1-5	CASISRRPGSNQPQHF	TGTGCCAGCATTAGTCGTCGCCCGGGGTCCAATCAGCCCCAGCATTTT
NA	TRBV28	NA	TRBJ1-3	CASRIGSTGNTIYF	TGTGCCAGTAGGATAGGGAGTACTGGAAACACCATATATTTT
NA	TRBV9	NA	TRBJ1-2	CASSVAWTPSYGYTF	TGTGCCAGCAGCGTAGCTTGGACACCCAGCTATGGCTACACCTTC
NA	TRBV10-2	few	TRBJ2-3	CASSEFGGGSPADTQYF	TGCGCCAGCAGTGAGTTCGGGGGCGGGAGTCCCGCAGATACGCAGTATTTT
NA	TRBV5-1	NA	TRBJ2-3	CASSLEQGRTDTQYF	TGCGCCAGCAGCTTGGAGCAGGGGCGGACAGATACGCAGTATTTT
TRBD1	TRBV7-9	NA	TRBJ1-5	CASSPGDRGNQPQHF	TGTGCCAGCAGCCCTGGGGACAGGGGCAATCAGCCCCAGCATTTT
NA	TRBV28	once	TRBJ1-4	CASSLRNEKLFF	TGTGCCAGCAGTTTGAGGAATGAAAAACTGTTTTTT
TRBD1	TRBV6-4	NA	TRBJ2-3	CASSPGQGHTDTQYF	TGTGCCAGCAGTCCGGGACAGGGACACACAGATACGCAGTATTTT
NA	TRBV10-1	NA	TRBJ2-2	CASRPAGGTGELFF	TGCGCCAGCAGACCCGCCGGGGGAACCGGGGAGCTGTTTTTT